The 14 T cell receptor beta chains listed next were all sequenced from one sample in a study of T cell responses to AZD1222 COVID-19 vaccine. Profiling relied on immunoSEQ multiplex PCR, and the TCRdb table lists in-frame clones only, not all of them. This sample has about 110,000 clones; approximately 90% occur once, and the top ten carry roughly 14%. This specimen was peripheral blood, taken 28 days after the second AZD1222 dose. These receptors came from an adult who received the AZD1222 COVID-19 vaccine.

This clone was recorded only once. The genes are TRBV12-5 and TRBJ1-2, with no clear D. The CDR3 extends over 15 amino acids. Germline-derived CDR1 and CDR2 are LGHNT and FRNRAP. Trimming removed 7 bases at V and 4 bases at J, with 19 bases between. CDR3 sequence: CASARMITTVYGYTF. Written as DNA, the CDR3 is TGTGCTAGTGCCCGCATGATTACAACAGTCTATGGCTACACCTTC.

This rearrangement joins TRBV28 to TRBJ1-2; 9 bases align to TRBD1. Germline V CDR1 and CDR2: MDHEN, SYDVKM. The CDR3 totals 13 residues. V trimming: 10 bases; J trimming: 4 bases; junction bases outside the gene matches: 7. CDR3 loop: CATWDRAPYGYTF. The CDR3 nucleotides read TGTGCCACCTGGGACAGGGCCCCCTATGGCTACACCTTC.

Points on this clone: Germline is not matched at one junction end, which may reflect a read error. This rearrangement joins TRBV6-5 to TRBJ1-2; a possible D gene is TRBD1 (6 bases). CDR1 is MNHEY and CDR2 is SVGAGI in the germline V gene. The CDR3 is made up of 12 amino acids. This CDR3 is CASNIRAGQGAF. In DNA, the CDR3 is TGTGCCAGCAATATAAGGGCGGGACAAGGGGCCTTC.

This chain joins TRBV19 and TRBJ2-2, with 10 bases lining up with TRBD2. The ends lost 11 bases at V and 2 bases at J; junction bases unmatched: 5. Germline V gives CDR1 LNHDA, CDR2 SQIVND (reference sequence). This CDR3 spans 14 amino acids. The CDR3 spells CALAGGTNTGELFF. The CDR3 DNA reads as TGTGCCTTAGCGGGGGGCACCAACACCGGGGAGCTGTTTTTT.

This clone was detected only once. The chain carries TRBV5-4 and TRBJ2-7, with no clear D. V was cut by 2 bases and J by 6 bases, with 9 bases left in between. The CDR3 sequence is 12 residues long. In germline, CDR1 is SGHNT, CDR2 YYREEE (reference sequence). This CDR3 reads CASSFLGREQYF. The CDR3 DNA reads TGTGCCAGCAGCTTTCTTGGTCGCGAGCAGTACTTC.

The sample holds a few counts of this clone. The rearrangement uses TRBV7-9 and TRBJ1-2; D may be TRBD1 (5 bases). The V end was cut by 5 bases, the J end by 4 bases, with 11 bases between. The length of the CDR3 is 13 residues. The germline gives CDR1 SEHNR, CDR2 FQNEAQ (reference sequence). The CDR3 nucleotides read TGTGCCAGCAGCCCAGGGATTGGCTATGGCTACACCTTC. Translating gives CASSPGIGYGYTF.

This clone was counted only a few times. The V and J genes are TRBV19 and TRBJ1-5; D is unclear. The germline V gene encodes CDR1 LNHDA and CDR2 SQIVND (reference sequence). V lost 4 bases and J lost 6, with 7 bases in between. The CDR3 runs 12 residues. CDR3 sequence: CASSRFGQPQHF. The CDR3 coding sequence is TGTGCCAGTAGTAGATTCGGTCAGCCCCAGCATTTT.

V and J are TRBV5-1 and TRBJ1-1; 7 bases are a match to TRBD1. V shed 6 bases and J 0 bases; nucleotides not matched to a gene: 8. The V gene's germline CDR1 is SGHRS and CDR2 YFSETQ. The CDR3 length is 15 residues. The CDR3 DNA reads as TGCGCCAGCACAACGACAGGGCTTTTGAACACTGAAGCTTTCTTT. Protein: CASTTTGLLNTEAFF.

A few counts support this clone. The V call is TRBV12-2, the J call TRBJ2-2; the D call TRBD2 from the table was never checked on the DNA. TRBV12-2 is labeled a pseudogene. This CDR3 contains 11 residues. The CDR3 nucleotides read TGCCCCCCGGCGAACACCGGGGAGCTGTTTTTT. It specifies CPPANTGELFF.

The chain links TRBV5-1 to TRBJ1-1; D gene unclear. CDR1 and CDR2 (germline): SGHRS, YFSETQ. The CDR3 contains 10 residues. Trimming took off 0 bases at V and 8 bases at J, with 2 bases between the two ends. CDR3 coding DNA: TGCGCCAGCAGCTTGGGCGAAGCTTTCTTT. Amino acids: CASSLGEAFF.

The V call is TRBV19, the J call TRBJ2-7, with 9 bases aligning to TRBD1. The CDR3 spans 16 residues. Trimming removed 4 bases from V and 6 bases from J; junction bases left unmatched: 13. In germline, CDR1 is LNHDA, CDR2 SQIVND (reference sequence). In nucleotides, the CDR3 is TGTGCCAGTAGTAAATCTCCGGGACAGGGTGGCTCCGAGCAGTACTTC. It encodes CASSKSPGQGGSEQYF.

In DNA, the CDR3 is TGTGCCAGTAGTATAGTGGGTAATCGGAATGAAAAACTGTTTTTT. It codes for CASSIVGNRNEKLFF. This rearrangement joins TRBV19 to TRBJ1-4; D is ambiguous. This CDR3 is 15 amino acids long. Deletions cut 1 base from V and 5 bases from J, with 11 bases between. Germline V gives CDR1 LNHDA, CDR2 SQIVND (reference sequence).

This rearrangement joins TRBV4-1 to TRBJ2-1, with 10 bases matching TRBD2. This CDR3 contains 15 residues. Germline V gene data show CDR1 as MGHRA and CDR2 as YSYEKL. Trimming removed 5 bases from V and 8 bases from J; junction bases left unmatched: 9. The CDR3 is CASSYTGLAWYEQFF. DNA of the CDR3: TGCGCCAGCAGCTATACGGGACTAGCGTGGTATGAGCAGTTCTTC.

The V and J genes are TRBV7-2 and TRBJ2-1; 11 positions agree with TRBD2. This CDR3 spans 18 amino acids. CDR1 SGHTA and CDR2 FQGNSA come from the germline V gene. The V gene end was trimmed by 1 base and the J gene end by 2 bases; junction bases not matched to a gene: 7. The DNA of the CDR3 is TGTGCCAGCAGCTTAGGAGAGCTAGCGGGAGGACCCTACAATGAGCAGTTCTTC. Amino acid sequence: CASSLGELAGGPYNEQFF.